This T cell receptor (beta chain) was observed in a study of T cell changes during pregnancy in multiple sclerosis. The length of the CDR3 is 15 residues. The V gene's germline CDR1 is MNHEY and CDR2 SMNVEV (reference sequence). J gave up 2 bases and V 3 bases, and 4 bases lay outside the gene matches. Sequencing was performed with immunoSEQ multiplex PCR; in TCRdb, only in-frame clones are kept and a portion is missing. This table has 60,000 or so clones, over 90% appearing once. The sequence derives from a female donor with multiple sclerosis, enrolled in a pregnancy study. Sequenced material: peripheral blood, taken in the first trimester of pregnancy. This chain connects TRBV27 to TRBJ2-3; 8 nucleotides agree with TRBD2. The CDR3 sequence is CASSLASGYTDTQYF. The CDR3 DNA sequence: TGTGCCAGCAGTTTGGCTAGCGGGTACACAGATACGCAGTATTTT.